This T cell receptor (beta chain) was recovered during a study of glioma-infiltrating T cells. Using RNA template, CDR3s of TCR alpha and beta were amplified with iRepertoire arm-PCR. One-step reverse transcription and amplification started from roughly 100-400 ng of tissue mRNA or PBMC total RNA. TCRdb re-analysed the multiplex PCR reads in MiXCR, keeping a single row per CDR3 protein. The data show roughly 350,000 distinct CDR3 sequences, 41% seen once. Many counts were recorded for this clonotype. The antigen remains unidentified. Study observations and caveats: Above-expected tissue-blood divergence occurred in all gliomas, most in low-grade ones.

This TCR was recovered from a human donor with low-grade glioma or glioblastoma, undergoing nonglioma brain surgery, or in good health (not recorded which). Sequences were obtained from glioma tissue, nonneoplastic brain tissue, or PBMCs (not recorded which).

The CDR3 nucleotides are TGTGCCAGCAGCCTCGGGTTTAGCCACTCCTACGAGCAGTACTTC. It encodes CASSLGFSHSYEQYF. The J gene is TRBJ2-7, the V gene TRBV7-2; unclear D gene. Germline CDR1 and CDR2: SGHTA and FQGNSA. Deletions cut 5 bases from V and 0 bases from J, with 14 bases between. This CDR3 has 15 amino acids.